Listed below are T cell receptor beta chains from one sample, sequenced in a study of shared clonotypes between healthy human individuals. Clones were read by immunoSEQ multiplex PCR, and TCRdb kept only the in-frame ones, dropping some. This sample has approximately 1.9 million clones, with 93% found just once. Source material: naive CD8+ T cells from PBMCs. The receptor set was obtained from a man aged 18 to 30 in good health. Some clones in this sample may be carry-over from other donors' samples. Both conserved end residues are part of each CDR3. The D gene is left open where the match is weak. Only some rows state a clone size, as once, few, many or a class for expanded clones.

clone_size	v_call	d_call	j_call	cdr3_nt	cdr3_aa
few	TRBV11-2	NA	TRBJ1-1	TGTGCCAGCAGCCCACTCAGGGCCAGGTACACTGAAGCTTTCTTT	CASSPLRARYTEAFF
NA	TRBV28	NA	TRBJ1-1	TGTGCCAGCAGACAACTGGGGATGTCGGTGAACACTGAAGCTTTCTTT	CASRQLGMSVNTEAFF
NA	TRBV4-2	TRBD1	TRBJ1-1	TGTGCCAGCAGCCAAAACAGGGGCAACACTGAAGCTTTCTTT	CASSQNRGNTEAFF
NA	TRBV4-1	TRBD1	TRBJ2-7	TGCGCCAGCAGCCACGGACAGGGAATAGTGGACGAGCAGTACTTC	CASSHGQGIVDEQYF
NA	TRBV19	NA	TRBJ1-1	TGTGCCAGTAGATTCAGGGGCGCAGAAGCTTTCTTT	CASRFRGAEAFF
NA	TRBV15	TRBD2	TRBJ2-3	TGTGCCACCAGTTGGGGACTAGCGGCTAGCACAGATACGCAGTATTTT	CATSWGLAASTDTQYF
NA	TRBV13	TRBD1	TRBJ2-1	TGTGCCAGCAGCTATTGGTCGGGACAGGGATACAATGAGCAGTTCTTC	CASSYWSGQGYNEQFF
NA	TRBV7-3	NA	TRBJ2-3	TGTGCCAGCAGCCAGGGCGGGAGCACAGATACGCAGTATTTT	CASSQGGSTDTQYF
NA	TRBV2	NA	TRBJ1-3	TGTGCCAGCAGTGAGGGTGAACAGGATTTTGGCACCATATATTTT	CASSEGEQDFGTIYF
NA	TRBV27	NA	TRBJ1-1	TGTGCCAGCAGTTTATTGGGGGGCGAACTTAGCGAAGCTTTCTTT	CASSLLGGELSEAFF
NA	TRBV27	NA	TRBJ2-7	TGTGCCAGCAGTCCGGGACAAGCCTACGAGCAGTACTTC	CASSPGQAYEQYF
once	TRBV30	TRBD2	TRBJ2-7	TGTGCCTGGAGCGAGACTAGCGCTCACGAGCAGTACTTC	CAWSETSAHEQYF
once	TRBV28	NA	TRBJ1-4	TGTGCCAGCAGTTTTTTACGGGGAAGCGAAAAACTGTTTTTT	CASSFLRGSEKLFF